Each of the 13 T cell receptor beta chains below was sequenced from the same sample in a study of blood T cell repertoires in COVID-19. Clones were sequenced by immunoSEQ multiplex PCR, and TCRdb holds only the in-frame ones, with some missing. The sample comprises about 200,000 clones, approximately 86% of which are singletons, and 3.5% to 4% rests with the top ten. Sequencing used PBMCs or T cells enriched from blood (not recorded which). The receptor source for this set is a woman aged 40 to 49 with acute COVID-19.

As for this clone: Other DNA sequences in the same sample also yield this CDR3. The V call is TRBV5-1, the J call TRBJ1-1; 7 nucleotides match TRBD1. There are 14 residues in the CDR3. Trimming cost V 4 bases and J 2 bases; bases outside gene matches: 5. Germline loops: CDR1 SGHRS, CDR2 YFSETQ. CDR3 amino acids: CASSPGQANTEAFF. The CDR3 DNA reads as TGCGCCAGCAGCCCAGGACAGGCAAACACTGAAGCTTTCTTT. The full variable domain, rest sourced from reference TRBV5-1 and TRBJ1-1, is KAGVTQTPRYLIKTRGQQVTLSCSPISGHRSVSWYQQTPGQGLQFLFEYFSETQRNKGNFPGRFSGRQFSNSRSEMNVSTLELGDSALYLCASSPGQANTEAFFGQGTRLTVV.

The chain combines TRBV28 with TRBJ2-7; 9 bases agree with TRBD1. The CDR3 runs to 14 residues. Germline assignment: CDR1 MDHEN and CDR2 SYDVKM. Trimming cost V 4 bases and J 3 bases; bases outside gene matches: 4. This CDR3 is CASSYGTGNYEQYF. As DNA, the CDR3 is TGTGCCAGCAGTTACGGGACAGGGAACTACGAGCAGTACTTC.

The count of this clone is one. This chain links TRBV27 with TRBJ1-5; D is uncertain. V lost 1 base, J lost 0 bases, and 7 bases lay in between. The germline gives CDR1 MNHEY, CDR2 SMNVEV (reference sequence). CDR3 length equals 15 residues. CDR3 in DNA: TGTGCCAGCAGTTTATGGCGGAATAGCAATCAGCCCCAGCATTTT. Residues: CASSLWRNSNQPQHF.

The chain employs TRBV11-2 and TRBJ1-1, with no clear D. The germline V and J ends were trimmed by 5 bases and 5 bases, with 18 bases remaining between them. The CDR3 contains 15 residues. Germline CDR1 SGHAT, CDR2 FQNNGV. The CDR3 DNA reads as TGTGCCAGCAGCCCACTCATGGTTCGAAGAACTGAAGCTTTCTTT. It codes for CASSPLMVRRTEAFF. The entire variable domain, with the rest obtained from reference TRBV11-2 and TRBJ1-1, is as follows: EAGVAQSPRYKIIEKRQSVAFWCNPISGHATLYWYQQILGQGPKLLIQFQNNGVVDDSQLPKDRFSAERLKGVDSTLKIQPAKLEDSAVYLCASSPLMVRRTEAFFGQGTRLTVV.

The chain recombines TRBV9 with TRBJ2-1; D is perhaps TRBD1 or TRBD2 (9 bases each). The germline V gene has CDR1 SGDLS and CDR2 YYNGEE. The CDR3 has 17 residues. The V end was cut by 4 bases, the J end by 7 bases, with 24 bases between. For the CDR3, the DNA is TGTGCCAGCAGCCCGTGGACAGGGGCTCTAGCGGGGAATGAGCAGTTCTTC. Its protein product is CASSPWTGALAGNEQFF.

The rearrangement joins TRBV19 to TRBJ2-5, with TRBD1 identical over 10 bases. From germline, CDR1 is LNHDA and CDR2 SQIVND (reference sequence). The trim removed 6 bases at V and 1 base at J, leaving 8 bases unmatched. The CDR3 spans 16 residues. CDR3 DNA: TGTGCCAGTAGCCGGGACAGGGGCAACTCCCAAGAGACCCAGTACTTC. This sequence encodes CASSRDRGNSQETQYF.

The rearrangement uses TRBV12-3 or TRBV12-4 and TRBJ1-1, with no clear D. Trimming pared 4 bases from V and 1 base from J, leaving 7 bases between. The length of the CDR3 is 13 residues. CDR3 loop: CASSSGGNTEAFF. DNA of the CDR3: TGTGCCAGCAGTTCGGGTGGGAACACTGAAGCTTTCTTT.

CDR3 DNA: TGTGCCAGCAGTAGCAGGAGGGATTCACCCCTCCACTTT. It translates to CASSSRRDSPLHF. The chain links TRBV6-5 to TRBJ1-6; D is unclear. Germline V gene sequence: CDR1 MNHEY, CDR2 SVGAGI. This CDR3 region has 13 residues. V lost 5 bases and J 8 bases, leaving 10 bases between the germline ends.

The V gene is TRBV5-4, the J gene TRBJ2-3; TRBD2 might be the D (6 bases). CDR3 length: 15 amino acids. Germline V lookup: CDR1 SGHNT, CDR2 YYREEE (reference sequence). V was cut by 0 bases and J by 2 bases, with 10 bases left in between. The CDR3 DNA sequence: TGTGCCAGCAGCTTGGGGGTAGCGGACACAGATACGCAGTATTTT. Translated: CASSLGVADTDTQYF.

The chain recombines TRBV9 with TRBJ2-3; no definite D call. This CDR3 comprises 15 residues. Trimming shortened V by 3 bases and J by 2 bases, and 13 bases separated the two germline ends. Germline V gene lookup returns CDR1 SGDLS and CDR2 YYNGEE. DNA of the CDR3: TGTGCCAGCAGCGCCACATTCTGGGCCACAGATACGCAGTATTTT. It codes for CASSATFWATDTQYF.

This clone has only one observation. The DNA of the CDR3 is TGTGCCAGCGGGATTAGCGGGGGCCTCAATGAGCAGTTCTTC. It yields the protein CASGISGGLNEQFF. The chain is built from TRBV28 and TRBJ2-1, with 9 bases aligning to TRBD2. The junction had 8 bases not matched to a gene; V was cut back by 8 bases and J by 6 bases. Germline-derived CDR1 and CDR2 are MDHEN and SYDVKM. The CDR3 totals 14 residues.

The chain has TRBV3-1 (or the pseudogene TRBV3-2) and TRBJ2-6; D call uncertain. Per the germline V gene, CDR1 is LGHDT and CDR2 is YNNKEL (reference sequence). This CDR3 region has 13 residues. V was clipped by 6 bases and J by 2 bases, with 5 bases between them. CDR3 in DNA: TGTGCCAGCAGGCCGGCTGGGGCCAACGTCCTGACTTTC. Its protein product is CASRPAGANVLTF.

The V gene is TRBV7-2, the J gene TRBJ1-2; the match to TRBD1 covers 12 bases. Germline CDR1 is SGHTA and CDR2 is FQGNSA. This CDR3 is built from 17 residues. V trimming: 5 bases; J trimming: 9 bases; junction bases outside the gene matches: 16. DNA of the CDR3: TGTGCCAGCAGCCTATCCGGGACAGGGGGCCAGTTTAATAGCTACACCTTC. This translates into CASSLSGTGGQFNSYTF.